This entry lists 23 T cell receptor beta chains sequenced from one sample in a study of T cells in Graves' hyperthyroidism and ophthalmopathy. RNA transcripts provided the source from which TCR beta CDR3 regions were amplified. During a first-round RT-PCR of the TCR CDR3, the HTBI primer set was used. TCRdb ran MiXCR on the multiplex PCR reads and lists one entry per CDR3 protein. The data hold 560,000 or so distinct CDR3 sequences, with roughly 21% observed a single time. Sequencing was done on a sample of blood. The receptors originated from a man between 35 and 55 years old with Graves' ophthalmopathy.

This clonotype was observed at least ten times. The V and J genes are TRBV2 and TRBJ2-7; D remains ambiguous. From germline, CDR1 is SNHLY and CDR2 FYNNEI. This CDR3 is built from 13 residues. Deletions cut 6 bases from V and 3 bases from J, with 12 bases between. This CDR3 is CASRPPQGYEQYF. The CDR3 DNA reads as TGTGCCAGCAGGCCCCCACAAGGCTACGAGCAGTACTTC.

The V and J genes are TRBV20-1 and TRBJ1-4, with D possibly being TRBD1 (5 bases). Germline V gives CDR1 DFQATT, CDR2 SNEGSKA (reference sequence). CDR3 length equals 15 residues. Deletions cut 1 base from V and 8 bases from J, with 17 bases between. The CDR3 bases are TGCAGTGCTAGAGGTCTTCGAGGGGAGAGGGAAAAACTGTTTTTT. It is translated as CSARGLRGEREKLFF.

Written as DNA, the CDR3 is TGCAGTGCTAGGGCCTTCTTGGCCGGAAACACCATATATTTT. It specifies CSARAFLAGNTIYF. The J gene is TRBJ1-3, the V gene TRBV20-1, with D unclear. CDR3 length equals 14 residues. The germline V and J ends were trimmed by 3 bases and 4 bases, with 13 bases remaining between them. CDR1 is DFQATT, CDR2 SNEGSKA, per germline (reference sequence).

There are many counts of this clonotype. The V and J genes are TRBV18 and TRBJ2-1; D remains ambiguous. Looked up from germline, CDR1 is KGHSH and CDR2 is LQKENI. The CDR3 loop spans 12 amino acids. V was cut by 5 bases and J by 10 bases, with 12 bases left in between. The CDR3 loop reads CASSETGPEQFF. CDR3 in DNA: TGTGCCAGCTCAGAAACGGGTCCGGAGCAGTTCTTC.

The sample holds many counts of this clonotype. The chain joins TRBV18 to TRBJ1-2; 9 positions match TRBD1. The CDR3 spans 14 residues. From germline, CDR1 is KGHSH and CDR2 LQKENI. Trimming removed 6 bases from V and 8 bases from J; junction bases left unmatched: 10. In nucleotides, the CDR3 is TGTGCCAGCTCGGAACAACAGGGGGCGAAGGGCTACACCTTC. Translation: CASSEQQGAKGYTF.

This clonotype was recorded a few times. The CDR3 DNA sequence: TGTGCCAGCAGCTCAGGAGGGGGAATTGAGTCACCCCTCCACTTT. It encodes CASSSGGGIESPLHF. V usage is TRBV9 and J usage is TRBJ1-6; D possibly corresponds to TRBD1 (6 bases). V dropped 4 bases and J dropped 10 bases, with 18 bases sitting between them. This CDR3 region has 15 residues. The germline CDR1 and CDR2 sequences are SGDLS and YYNGEE.

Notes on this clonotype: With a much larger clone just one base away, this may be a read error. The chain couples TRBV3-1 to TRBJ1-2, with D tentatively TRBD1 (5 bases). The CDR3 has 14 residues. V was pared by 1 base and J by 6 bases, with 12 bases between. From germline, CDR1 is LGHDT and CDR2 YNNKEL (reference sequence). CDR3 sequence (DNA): TGTGCCAGCAGCCAAGCAGCCAGGGTGGATGGCTACACCTTC. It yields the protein CASSQAARVDGYTF.

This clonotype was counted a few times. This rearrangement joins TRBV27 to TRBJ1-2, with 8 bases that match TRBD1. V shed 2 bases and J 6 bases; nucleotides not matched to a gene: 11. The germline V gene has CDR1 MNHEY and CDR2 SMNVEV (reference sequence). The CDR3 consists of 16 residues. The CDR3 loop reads CASSLRVRGRWDGYTF. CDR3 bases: TGTGCCAGCAGTTTAAGGGTCAGGGGGCGATGGGATGGCTACACCTTC.

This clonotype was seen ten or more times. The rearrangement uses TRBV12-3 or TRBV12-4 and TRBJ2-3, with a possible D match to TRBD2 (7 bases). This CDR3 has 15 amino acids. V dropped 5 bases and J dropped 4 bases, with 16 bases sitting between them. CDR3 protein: CASSGGGSTADTQYF. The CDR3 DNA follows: TGTGCCAGCAGTGGGGGCGGGAGTACGGCAGATACGCAGTATTTT.

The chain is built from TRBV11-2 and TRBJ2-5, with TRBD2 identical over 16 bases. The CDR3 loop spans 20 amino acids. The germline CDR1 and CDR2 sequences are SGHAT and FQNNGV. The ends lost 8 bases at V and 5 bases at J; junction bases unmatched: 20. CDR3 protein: CASGYPPTGTSGRASETQYF. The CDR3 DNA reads TGTGCCAGCGGATACCCCCCTACCGGGACTAGCGGGAGGGCCTCGGAGACCCAGTACTTC.

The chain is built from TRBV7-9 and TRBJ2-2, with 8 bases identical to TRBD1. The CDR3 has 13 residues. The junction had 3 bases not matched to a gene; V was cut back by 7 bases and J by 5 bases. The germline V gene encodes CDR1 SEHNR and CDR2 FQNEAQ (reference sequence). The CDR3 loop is CASTGGSTGELFF. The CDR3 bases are TGTGCCAGCACAGGGGGCAGTACCGGGGAGCTGTTTTTT.

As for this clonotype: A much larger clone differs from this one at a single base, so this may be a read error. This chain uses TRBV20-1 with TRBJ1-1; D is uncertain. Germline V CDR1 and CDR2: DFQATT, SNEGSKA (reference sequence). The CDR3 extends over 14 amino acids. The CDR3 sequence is CGAPSTRTDTEAFF. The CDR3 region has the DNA TGCGGTGCCCCTTCCACGAGGACGGACACTGAAGCTTTCTTT.

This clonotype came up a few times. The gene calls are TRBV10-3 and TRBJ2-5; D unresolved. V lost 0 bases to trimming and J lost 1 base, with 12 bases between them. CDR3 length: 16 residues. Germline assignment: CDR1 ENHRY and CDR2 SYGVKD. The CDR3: CAISESNSRGQETQYF. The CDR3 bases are TGTGCCATCAGTGAGTCGAATTCCCGCGGCCAAGAGACCCAGTACTTC.

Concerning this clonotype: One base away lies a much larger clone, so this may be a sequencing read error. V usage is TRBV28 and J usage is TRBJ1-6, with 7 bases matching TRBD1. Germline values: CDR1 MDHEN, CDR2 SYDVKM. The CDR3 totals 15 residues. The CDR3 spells CATGIPGQSNSPPHF. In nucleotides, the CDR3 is TGTGCCACCGGAATTCCGGGACAGAGTAATTCACCCCCCCACTTT.

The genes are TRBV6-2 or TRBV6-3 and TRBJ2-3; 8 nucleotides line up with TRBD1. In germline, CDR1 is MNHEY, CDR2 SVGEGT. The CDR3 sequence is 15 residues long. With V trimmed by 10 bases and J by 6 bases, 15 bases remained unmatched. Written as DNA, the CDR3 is TGTGCCATCAAAGTAGGACAGGGCGACGCGGATACGCAGTATTTT. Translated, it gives CAIKVGQGDADTQYF.

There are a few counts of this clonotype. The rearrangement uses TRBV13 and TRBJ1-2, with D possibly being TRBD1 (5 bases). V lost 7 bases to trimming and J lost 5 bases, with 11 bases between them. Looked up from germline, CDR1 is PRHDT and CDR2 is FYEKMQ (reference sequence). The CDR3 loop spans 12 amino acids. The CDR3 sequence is CASTRVRYGYTF. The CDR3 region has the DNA TGTGCCAGCACCAGGGTGAGATATGGCTACACCTTC.

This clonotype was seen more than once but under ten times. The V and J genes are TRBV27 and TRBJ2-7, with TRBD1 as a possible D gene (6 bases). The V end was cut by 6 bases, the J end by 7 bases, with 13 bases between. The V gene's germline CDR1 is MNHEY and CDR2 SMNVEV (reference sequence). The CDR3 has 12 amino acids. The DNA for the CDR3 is TGTGCCAGCAGCACTACAGGGTTGGAGCAGTACTTC. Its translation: CASSTTGLEQYF.

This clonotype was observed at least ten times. CDR3 DNA sequence: TGTGCCAGCAGTGACAAGCGGGACGGGACCCAGTACTTC. Translation: CASSDKRDGTQYF. The rearrangement links TRBV2 to TRBJ2-5, with 7 bases identical to TRBD2. The V segment lost 3 bases and the J segment 7 bases; nucleotides outside the gene matches: 5. The CDR3 totals 13 residues. Germline V gene sequence: CDR1 SNHLY, CDR2 FYNNEI.

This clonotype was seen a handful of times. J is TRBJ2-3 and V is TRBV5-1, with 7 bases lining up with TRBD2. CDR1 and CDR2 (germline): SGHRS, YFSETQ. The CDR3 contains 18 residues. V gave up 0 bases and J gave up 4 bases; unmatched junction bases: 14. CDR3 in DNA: TGCGCCAGCAGCTTGGCTAGCGGAGGACCTTGGGGCCCAGATACGCAGTATTTT. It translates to CASSLASGGPWGPDTQYF.

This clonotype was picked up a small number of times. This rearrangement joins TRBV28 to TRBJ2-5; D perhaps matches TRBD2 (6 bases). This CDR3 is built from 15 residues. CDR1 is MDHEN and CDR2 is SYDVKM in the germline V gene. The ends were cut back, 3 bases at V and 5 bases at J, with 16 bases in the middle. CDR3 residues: CASSFGWRDQETQYF. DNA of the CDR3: TGTGCCAGCAGTTTTGGGTGGCGGGATCAGGAGACCCAGTACTTC.

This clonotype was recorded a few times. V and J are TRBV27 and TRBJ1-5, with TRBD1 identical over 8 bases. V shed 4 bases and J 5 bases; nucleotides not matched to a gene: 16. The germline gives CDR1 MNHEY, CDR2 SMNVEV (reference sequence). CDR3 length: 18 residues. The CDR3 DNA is TGTGCCAGCAGTTCACTCCGGGACAGGATAAAAGATTATCAGCCCCAGCATTTT. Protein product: CASSSLRDRIKDYQPQHF.

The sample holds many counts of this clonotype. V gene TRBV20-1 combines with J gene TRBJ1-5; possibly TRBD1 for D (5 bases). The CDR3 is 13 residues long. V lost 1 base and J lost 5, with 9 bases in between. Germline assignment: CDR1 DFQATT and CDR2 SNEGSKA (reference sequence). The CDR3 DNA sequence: TGCAGTGCTAGAGTACAGGCCGATCAGCCCCAGCATTTT. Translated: CSARVQADQPQHF.

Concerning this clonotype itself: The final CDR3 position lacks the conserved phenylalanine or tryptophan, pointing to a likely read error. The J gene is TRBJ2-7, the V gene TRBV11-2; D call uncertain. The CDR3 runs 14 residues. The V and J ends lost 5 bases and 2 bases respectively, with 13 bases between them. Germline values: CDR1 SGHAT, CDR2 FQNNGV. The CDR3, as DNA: TGTGCCAGCAGCCTGGCGGAATCAACCTACGAGCAGTACCTC. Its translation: CASSLAESTYEQYL.